These 5 T cell receptor beta chains share one sample of origin, sequenced in a study of blood T cell repertoires in COVID-19. The method was immunoSEQ multiplex PCR; TCRdb's version includes in-frame clones alone and lacks a portion of them. The sample lists tens of thousands of clones, about 87% occurring once. Material for sequencing was peripheral blood. These TCRs come from a human donor in a cohort sampled during active COVID-19.

This chain joins TRBV7-3 and TRBJ1-1, with D possibly TRBD1 on 5 matching bases. Per germline, CDR1 SGHTA and CDR2 FQGTGA. The CDR3 spans 13 residues. V was cut by 4 bases and J by 5 bases, with 11 bases left in between. The CDR3 DNA reads TGTGCCAGCAGCTCCCAGGGAGGGACTGAAGCTTTCTTT. Protein sequence: CASSSQGGTEAFF.

The J gene is TRBJ1-3, the V gene TRBV9; D not resolved. The germline V gene has CDR1 SGDLS and CDR2 YYNGEE. V was trimmed by 3 bases and J by 0 bases, leaving 7 bases between them. This CDR3 is built from 14 residues. CDR3 sequence (DNA): TGTGCCAGCAGCGAGAGTAACTCTGGAAACACCATATATTTT. Residues: CASSESNSGNTIYF.

The V and J genes are TRBV3-1 (or the pseudogene TRBV3-2) and TRBJ2-5; 8 bases line up with TRBD2. Trimming at V came to 1 base and at J to 4 bases, leaving 8 bases not matched to a gene. The CDR3 totals 16 residues. Germline V gene sequence: CDR1 LGHDT, CDR2 YNNKEL (reference sequence). The CDR3 reads CASSQGTSGGGETQYF. Here the CDR3 DNA reads TGTGCCAGCAGCCAAGGGACGAGCGGGGGTGGAGAGACCCAGTACTTC.

In this sample, this clone turned up a few times. The chain couples TRBV20-1 to TRBJ1-1, with unresolved D. Germline V CDR1 and CDR2: DFQATT, SNEGSKA (reference sequence). This CDR3 is 11 amino acids long. V gave up 6 bases and J gave up 1 base, with 6 bases separating them. CDR3 sequence: CSADKNTEAFF. The CDR3 DNA sequence: TGCAGTGCAGACAAGAACACTGAAGCTTTCTTT.

The V and J genes are TRBV7-2 and TRBJ1-1, with 8 nucleotides matching TRBD1. The CDR3 runs 14 residues. Germline lookup yields CDR1 SGHTA and CDR2 FQGNSA. V trimming: 4 bases; J trimming: 5 bases; junction bases outside the gene matches: 6. The CDR3 DNA is TGTGCCAGCAGCTCGGACAGGGTTAGGACTGAAGCTTTCTTT. Protein: CASSSDRVRTEAFF.